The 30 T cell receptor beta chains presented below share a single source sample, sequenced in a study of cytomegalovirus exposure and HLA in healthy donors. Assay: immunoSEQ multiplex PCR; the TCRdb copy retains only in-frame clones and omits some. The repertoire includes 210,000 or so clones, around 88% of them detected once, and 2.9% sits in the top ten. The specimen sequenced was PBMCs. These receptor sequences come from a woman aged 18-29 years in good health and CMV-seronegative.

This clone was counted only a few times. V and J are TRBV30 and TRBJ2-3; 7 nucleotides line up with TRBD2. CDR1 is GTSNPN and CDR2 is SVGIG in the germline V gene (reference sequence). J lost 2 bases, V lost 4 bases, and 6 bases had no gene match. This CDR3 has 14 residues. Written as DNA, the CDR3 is TGTGCCTGGACGGTGCGGGAGATCACAGATACGCAGTATTTT. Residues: CAWTVREITDTQYF.

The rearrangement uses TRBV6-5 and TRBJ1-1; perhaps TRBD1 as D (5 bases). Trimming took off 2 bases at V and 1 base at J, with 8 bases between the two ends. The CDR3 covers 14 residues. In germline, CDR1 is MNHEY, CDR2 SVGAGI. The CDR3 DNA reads TGTGCCAGCAGTTACGGTGACAGGAACACTGAAGCTTTCTTT. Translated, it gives CASSYGDRNTEAFF.

This CDR3 is CASSYNSGVTEAFF. The CDR3 bases are TGTGCCAGCAGTTACAATTCGGGGGTCACTGAAGCTTTCTTT. This sequence joins TRBV6-5 and TRBJ1-1; D is possibly TRBD1 (5 bases). V lost 2 bases and J lost 4, with 11 bases in between. The CDR3 sequence is 14 residues long. Looked up from germline, CDR1 is MNHEY and CDR2 is SVGAGI.

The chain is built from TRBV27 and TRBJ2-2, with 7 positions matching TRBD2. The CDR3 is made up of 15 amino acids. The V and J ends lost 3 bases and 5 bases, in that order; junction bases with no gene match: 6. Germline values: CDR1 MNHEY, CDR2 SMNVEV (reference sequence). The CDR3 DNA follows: TGTGCCAGCAGTTTTGAACTAGCGACTACCGGGGAGCTGTTTTTT. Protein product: CASSFELATTGELFF.

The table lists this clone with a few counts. CDR3 in amino acids: CAIARQNTEAFF. The CDR3 DNA follows: TGTGCCATCGCGCGGCAAAACACTGAAGCTTTCTTT. This chain uses TRBV10-3 with TRBJ1-1; D gene unclear. V shed 8 bases and J shed 2 bases, with 9 bases lying between them. The germline CDR1 and CDR2 sequences are ENHRY and SYGVKD. The CDR3 has 12 residues.

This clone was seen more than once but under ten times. CDR3 region: CASSQDSSKHEQYF. CDR3 bases: TGCGCCAGCAGCCAAGATTCTAGCAAGCACGAGCAGTACTTC. The genes are TRBV4-1 and TRBJ2-7; TRBD2 might be the D (5 bases). This CDR3 comprises 14 residues. CDR1 and CDR2 from the germline V gene are MGHRA and YSYEKL. V lost 0 bases and J lost 5, with 11 bases in between.

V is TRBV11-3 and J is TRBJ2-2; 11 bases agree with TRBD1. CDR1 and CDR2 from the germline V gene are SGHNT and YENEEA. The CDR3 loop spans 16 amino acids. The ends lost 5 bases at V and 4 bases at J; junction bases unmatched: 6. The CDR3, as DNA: TGTGCCAGCAGCACCCGGGACAGGGGGATCACCGGGGAGCTGTTTTTT. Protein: CASSTRDRGITGELFF.

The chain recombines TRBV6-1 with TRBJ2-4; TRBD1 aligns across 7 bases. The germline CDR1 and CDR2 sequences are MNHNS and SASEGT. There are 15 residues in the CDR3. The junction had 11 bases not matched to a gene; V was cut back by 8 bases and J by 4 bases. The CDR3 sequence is CASFTPGTVKNIQYF. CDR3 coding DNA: TGTGCCAGCTTCACGCCCGGGACAGTTAAAAACATTCAGTACTTC.

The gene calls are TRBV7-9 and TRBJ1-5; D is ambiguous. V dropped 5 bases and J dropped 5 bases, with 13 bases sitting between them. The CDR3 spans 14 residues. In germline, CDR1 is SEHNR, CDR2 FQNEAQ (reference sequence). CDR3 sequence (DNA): TGTGCCAGCAGCCCGAAGGACTCCTATCAGCCCCAGCATTTT. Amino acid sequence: CASSPKDSYQPQHF.

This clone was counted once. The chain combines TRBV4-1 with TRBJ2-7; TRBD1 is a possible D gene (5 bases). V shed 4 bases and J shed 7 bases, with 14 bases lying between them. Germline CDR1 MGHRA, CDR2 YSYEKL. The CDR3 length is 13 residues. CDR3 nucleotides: TGCGCCAGCAGCCGCTTACAGGACGGGGAGCAGTACTTC. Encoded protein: CASSRLQDGEQYF.

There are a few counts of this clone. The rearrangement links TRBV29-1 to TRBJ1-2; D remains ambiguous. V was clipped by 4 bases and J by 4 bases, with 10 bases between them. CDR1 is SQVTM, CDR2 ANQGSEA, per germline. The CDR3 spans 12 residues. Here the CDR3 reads CSVVGELYGYTF. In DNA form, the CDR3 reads TGCAGCGTTGTTGGGGAGCTCTATGGCTACACCTTC.

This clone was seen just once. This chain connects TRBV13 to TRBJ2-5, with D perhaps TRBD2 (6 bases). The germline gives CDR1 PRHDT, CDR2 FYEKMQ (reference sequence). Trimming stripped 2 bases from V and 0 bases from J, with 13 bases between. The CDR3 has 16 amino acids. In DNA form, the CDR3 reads TGTGCCAGCAGCTTACCGGGGGTGGGCTACCAAGAGACCCAGTACTTC. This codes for CASSLPGVGYQETQYF. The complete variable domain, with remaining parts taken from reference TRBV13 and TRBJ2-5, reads AAGVIQSPRHLIKEKRETATLKCYPIPRHDTVYWYQQGPGQDPQFLISFYEKMQSDKGSIPDRFSAQQFSDYHSELNMSSLELGDSALYFCASSLPGVGYQETQYFGPGTRLLVL.

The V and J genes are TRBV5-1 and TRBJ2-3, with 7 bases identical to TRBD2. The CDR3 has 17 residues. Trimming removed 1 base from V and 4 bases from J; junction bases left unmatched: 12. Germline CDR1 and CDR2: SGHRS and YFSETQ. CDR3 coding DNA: TGCGCCAGCAGCTTGAATCGGTGGGAGGGCCGGGCAGATACGCAGTATTTT. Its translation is CASSLNRWEGRADTQYF.

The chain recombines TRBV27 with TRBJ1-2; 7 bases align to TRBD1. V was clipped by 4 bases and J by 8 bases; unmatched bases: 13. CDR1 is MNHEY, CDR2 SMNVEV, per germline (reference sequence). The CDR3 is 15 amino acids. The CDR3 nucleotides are TGTGCCAGCAGTTCTAACGACAGGGAATGGGACGGCTACACCTTC. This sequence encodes CASSSNDREWDGYTF.

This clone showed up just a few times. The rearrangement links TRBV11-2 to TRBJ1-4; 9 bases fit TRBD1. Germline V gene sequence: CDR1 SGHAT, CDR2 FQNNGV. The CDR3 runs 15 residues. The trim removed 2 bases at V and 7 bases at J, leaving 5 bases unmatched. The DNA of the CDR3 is TGTGCCAGCAGCTTATCGACAGGGGGGAGTGAAAAACTGTTTTTT. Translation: CASSLSTGGSEKLFF. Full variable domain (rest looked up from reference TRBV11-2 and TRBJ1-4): EAGVAQSPRYKIIEKRQSVAFWCNPISGHATLYWYQQILGQGPKLLIQFQNNGVVDDSQLPKDRFSAERLKGVDSTLKIQPAKLEDSAVYLCASSLSTGGSEKLFFGSGTQLSVL.

This chain's CDR3 is CASSLYQPGNNQPQHF. In nucleotides, the CDR3 is TGTGCCAGCAGCTTATACCAGCCGGGGAACAATCAGCCCCAGCATTTT. The chain links TRBV7-8 to TRBJ1-5; D remains unclear. Germline CDR1 and CDR2: SGHVS and FQNEAQ. The CDR3 length is 16 residues. Trimming shortened V by 2 bases and J by 3 bases, and 14 bases separated the two germline ends.

CDR3 region: CASSLGWDRISYEQYF. The CDR3 DNA reads as TGCGCCAGCAGCTTGGGGTGGGACAGGATTTCCTACGAGCAGTACTTC. The J gene is TRBJ2-7, the V gene TRBV5-1, with 8 bases identical to TRBD1. The germline CDR1 and CDR2 sequences are SGHRS and YFSETQ. The CDR3 contains 16 residues. With 0 bases clipped from V and 1 base from J, the junction kept 6 bases outside the gene matches.

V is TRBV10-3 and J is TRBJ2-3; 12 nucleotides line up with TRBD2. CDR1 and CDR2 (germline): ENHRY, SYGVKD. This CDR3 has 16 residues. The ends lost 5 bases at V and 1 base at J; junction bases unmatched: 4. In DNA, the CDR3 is TGTGCCATCAGTTCTAGCGGGAGGGCCGGCACAGATACGCAGTATTTT. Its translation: CAISSSGRAGTDTQYF.

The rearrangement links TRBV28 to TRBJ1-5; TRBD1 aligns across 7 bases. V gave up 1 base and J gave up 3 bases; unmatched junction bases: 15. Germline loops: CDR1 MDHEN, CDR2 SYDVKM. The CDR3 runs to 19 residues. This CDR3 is CASSLLGTAGVSVNQPQHF. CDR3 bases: TGTGCCAGCAGTTTATTGGGGACAGCCGGGGTTTCGGTCAATCAGCCCCAGCATTTT.

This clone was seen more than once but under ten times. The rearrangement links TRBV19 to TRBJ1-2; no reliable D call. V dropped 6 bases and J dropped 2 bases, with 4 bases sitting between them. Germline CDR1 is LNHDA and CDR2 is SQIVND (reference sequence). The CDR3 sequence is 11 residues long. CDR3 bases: TGTGCCAGTAGACGGAACTATGGCTACACCTTC. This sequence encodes CASRRNYGYTF.

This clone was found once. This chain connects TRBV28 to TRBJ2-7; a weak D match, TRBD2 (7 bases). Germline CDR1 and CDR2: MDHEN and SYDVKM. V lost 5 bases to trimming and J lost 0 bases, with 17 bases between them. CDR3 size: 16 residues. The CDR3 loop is CASSHGGAWGSYEQYF. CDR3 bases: TGTGCCAGCAGTCATGGGGGGGCGTGGGGCTCCTACGAGCAGTACTTC. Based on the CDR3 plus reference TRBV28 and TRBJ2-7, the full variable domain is DVKVTQSSRYLVKRTGEKVFLECVQDMDHENMFWYRQDPGLGLRLIYFSYDVKMKEKGDIPEGYSVSREKKERFSLILESASTNQTSMYLCASSHGGAWGSYEQYFGPGTRLTVT.

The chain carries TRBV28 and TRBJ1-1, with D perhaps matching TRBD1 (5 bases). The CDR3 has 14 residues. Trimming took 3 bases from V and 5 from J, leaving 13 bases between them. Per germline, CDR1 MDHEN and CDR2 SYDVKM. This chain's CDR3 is CASSFTAGGTEAFF. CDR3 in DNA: TGTGCCAGCAGTTTTACGGCTGGGGGGACTGAAGCTTTCTTT. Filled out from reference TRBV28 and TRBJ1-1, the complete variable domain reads DVKVTQSSRYLVKRTGEKVFLECVQDMDHENMFWYRQDPGLGLRLIYFSYDVKMKEKGDIPEGYSVSREKKERFSLILESASTNQTSMYLCASSFTAGGTEAFFGQGTRLTVV.

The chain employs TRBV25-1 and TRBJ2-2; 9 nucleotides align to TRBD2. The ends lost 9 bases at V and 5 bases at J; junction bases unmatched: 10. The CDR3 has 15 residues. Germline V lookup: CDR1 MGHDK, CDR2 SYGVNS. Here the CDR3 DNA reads TGTGCCAGGGAAGTAGCGGGAGCGGTTACCGGGGAGCTGTTTTTT. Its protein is CAREVAGAVTGELFF.

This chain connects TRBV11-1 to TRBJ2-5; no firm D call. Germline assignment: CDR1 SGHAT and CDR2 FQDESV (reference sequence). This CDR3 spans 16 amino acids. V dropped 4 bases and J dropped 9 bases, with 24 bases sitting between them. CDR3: CASSSLMNYGITSQYF. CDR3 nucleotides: TGTGCCAGCAGCTCCCTGATGAATTACGGTATAACGTCCCAGTACTTC. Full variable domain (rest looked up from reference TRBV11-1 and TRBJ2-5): EAEVAQSPRYKITEKSQAVAFWCDPISGHATLYWYRQILGQGPELLVQFQDESVVDDSQLPKDRFSAERLKGVDSTLKIQPAELGDSAMYLCASSSLMNYGITSQYFGPGTRLLVL.

Written as DNA, the CDR3 is TGTGCCAGCAGCCCCGGGGGGTTAAAGGGAGGCTACACCTTC. It specifies CASSPGGLKGGYTF. V usage is TRBV5-8 and J usage is TRBJ1-2, with a possible D match to TRBD1 (5 bases). The germline V gene encodes CDR1 SGHTS and CDR2 YDEGEE. V was pared by 4 bases and J by 8 bases, with 18 bases between. The CDR3 runs to 14 residues.

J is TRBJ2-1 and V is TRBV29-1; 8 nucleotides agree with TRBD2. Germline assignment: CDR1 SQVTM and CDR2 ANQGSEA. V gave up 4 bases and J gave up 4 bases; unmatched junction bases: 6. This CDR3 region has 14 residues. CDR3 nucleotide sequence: TGCAGCGTTGCGGGGACTAGGGTTTACAATGAGCAGTTCTTC. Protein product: CSVAGTRVYNEQFF.

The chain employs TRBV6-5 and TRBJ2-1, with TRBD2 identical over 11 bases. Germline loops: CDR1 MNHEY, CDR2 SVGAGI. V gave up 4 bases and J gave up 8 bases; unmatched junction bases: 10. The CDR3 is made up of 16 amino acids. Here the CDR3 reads CASSLTSGSRVDEQFF. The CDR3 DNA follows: TGTGCCAGCAGTTTAACTAGCGGGAGTAGAGTCGATGAGCAGTTCTTC.

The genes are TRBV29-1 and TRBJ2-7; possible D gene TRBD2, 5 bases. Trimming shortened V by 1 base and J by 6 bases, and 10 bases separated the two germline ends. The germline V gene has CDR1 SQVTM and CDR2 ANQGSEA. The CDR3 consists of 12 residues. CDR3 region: CSVEAGSSEQYF. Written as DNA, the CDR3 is TGCAGCGTTGAAGCGGGAAGTAGCGAGCAGTACTTC.

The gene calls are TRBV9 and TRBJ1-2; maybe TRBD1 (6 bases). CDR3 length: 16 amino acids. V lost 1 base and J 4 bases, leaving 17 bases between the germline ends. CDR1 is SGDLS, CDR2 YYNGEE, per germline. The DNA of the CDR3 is TGTGCCAGCAGCGTACTTCCCCCAACAGGGCTCTATGGCTACACCTTC. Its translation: CASSVLPPTGLYGYTF.

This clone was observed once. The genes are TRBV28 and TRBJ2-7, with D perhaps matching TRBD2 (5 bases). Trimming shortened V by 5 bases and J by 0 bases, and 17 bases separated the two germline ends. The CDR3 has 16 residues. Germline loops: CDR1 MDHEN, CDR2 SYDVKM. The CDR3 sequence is CASSPGLTLVSYEQYF. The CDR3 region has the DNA TGTGCCAGCAGTCCGGGGTTGACACTCGTCTCCTACGAGCAGTACTTC. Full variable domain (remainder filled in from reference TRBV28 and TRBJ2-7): DVKVTQSSRYLVKRTGEKVFLECVQDMDHENMFWYRQDPGLGLRLIYFSYDVKMKEKGDIPEGYSVSREKKERFSLILESASTNQTSMYLCASSPGLTLVSYEQYFGPGTRLTVT.